This T cell receptor beta chain was retrieved from a study of vaccination effects on CD4 cells after COVID-19. The CDR3 runs to 14 residues. The V segment lost 4 bases and the J segment 5 bases; nucleotides outside the gene matches: 5. Germline loops: CDR1 KGHDR, CDR2 SFDVKD. This clone came up a few times. What it binds is unknown. The data were produced by immunoSEQ multiplex PCR, yet TCRdb's version contains in-frame clones alone and is incomplete. The sample includes about 26,000 clones, about 80% of them seen just once. Within the ViraFEST assay, antigen-specific CD4+ T cells underwent expansion with viral peptide pools prior to sequencing. Scientists isolated CD4+ T cells after a roughly 10-day culture period ended. The person acquired a PCR-confirmed SARS-CoV-2 infection between March and December 2020.

V gene TRBV24-1 combines with J gene TRBJ2-7, with 9 bases fitting TRBD2. The input for sequencing was CD4+ T cells from PBMCs cultured with HCoV-NL63 spike peptides, taken before COVID-19 vaccination. This receptor was taken from a human donor who had a prior SARS-CoV-2 infection. This CDR3 reads CATSEAGGLHEQYF. CDR3 in DNA: TGTGCCACCAGTGAGGCGGGGGGGCTTCACGAGCAGTACTTC.